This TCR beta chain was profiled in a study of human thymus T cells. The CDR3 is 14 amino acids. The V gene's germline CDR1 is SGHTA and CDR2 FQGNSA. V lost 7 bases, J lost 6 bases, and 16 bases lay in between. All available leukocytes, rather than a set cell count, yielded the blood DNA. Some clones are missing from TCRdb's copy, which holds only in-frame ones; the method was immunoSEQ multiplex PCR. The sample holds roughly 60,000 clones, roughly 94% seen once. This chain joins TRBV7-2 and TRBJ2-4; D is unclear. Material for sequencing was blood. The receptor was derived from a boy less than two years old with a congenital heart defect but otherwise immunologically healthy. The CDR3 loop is CASTRNSKINIQYF. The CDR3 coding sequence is TGTGCCAGCACCCGGAACAGCAAAATAAACATTCAGTACTTC.